Each of the 18 T cell receptor beta chains below was sequenced from the same sample in a study of blood T cell repertoires in COVID-19. Some clones are missing from TCRdb's copy, which holds only in-frame ones; the method was immunoSEQ multiplex PCR. This sample has around 26,000 clones, with about 90% found just once. The source material was peripheral blood. All receptors come from a human donor in a cohort sampled during active COVID-19.

This chain uses TRBV19 with TRBJ1-5; 7 bases match TRBD1. V lost 9 bases and J lost 2; bases outside the gene matches: 7. The CDR3 sequence is 14 residues long. Germline CDR1 is LNHDA and CDR2 is SQIVND (reference sequence). CDR3 coding DNA: TGTGCCAGCGCCCGACAGGGTGGCAATCAGCCCCAGCATTTT. It yields the protein CASARQGGNQPQHF.

V and J are TRBV2 and TRBJ2-1; 9 bases agree with TRBD1. V shed 6 bases and J 5 bases; nucleotides not matched to a gene: 11. Germline V gene lookup returns CDR1 SNHLY and CDR2 FYNNEI. The CDR3 runs 16 residues. CDR3 loop: CASRAGSGQGNNEQFF. The DNA of the CDR3 is TGTGCCAGCAGGGCCGGATCGGGACAGGGAAACAATGAGCAGTTCTTC.

The rearrangement joins TRBV12-3 or TRBV12-4 to TRBJ1-1, with a weak D call TRBD1 (5 bases). Trimming pared 5 bases from V and 8 bases from J, leaving 15 bases between. The CDR3 is made up of 13 amino acids. The CDR3 region is CASSPRTHSEAFF. CDR3 bases: TGTGCCAGCAGTCCTCGGACACATTCAGAAGCTTTCTTT.

This chain joins TRBV19 and TRBJ1-2; D remains ambiguous. The germline CDR1 and CDR2 sequences are LNHDA and SQIVND (reference sequence). Trimming took 7 bases from V and 4 from J, leaving 13 bases between them. CDR3 size: 13 residues. The CDR3 loop reads CASTLRRAYGYTF. In DNA form, the CDR3 reads TGTGCCAGTACCCTGCGTCGAGCCTATGGCTACACCTTC.

This chain links TRBV6-2 or TRBV6-3 with TRBJ1-1, with 7 bases matching TRBD1. Germline-derived CDR1 and CDR2 are MNHEY and SVGEGT. V dropped 0 bases and J dropped 1; count of bases not matched to a gene: 5. This CDR3 is built from 16 residues. CDR3 coding DNA: TGTGCCAGCAGTTACTCCATGGGGACAGCGAACACTGAAGCTTTCTTT. This gives the protein CASSYSMGTANTEAFF.

This clone occurred once. The rearrangement links TRBV6-5 to TRBJ1-5; possibly TRBD1 for D (5 bases). Germline V gene lookup returns CDR1 MNHEY and CDR2 SVGAGI. The CDR3 loop spans 14 amino acids. Deletions cut 6 bases from V and 3 bases from J, with 12 bases between. The CDR3: CASRPQGTNQPQHF. For the CDR3, the DNA is TGTGCCAGCAGGCCTCAGGGCACCAATCAGCCCCAGCATTTT.

V usage is TRBV7-3 and J usage is TRBJ2-5; 11 nucleotides line up with TRBD2. CDR3 size: 18 residues. Germline V gene data show CDR1 as SGHTA and CDR2 as FQGTGA. V trimming: 3 bases; J trimming: 2 bases; junction bases outside the gene matches: 11. The CDR3 protein is CASSLRGRRLAGQETQYF. CDR3 coding DNA: TGTGCCAGCAGCTTGAGGGGCCGTAGACTAGCGGGGCAAGAGACCCAGTACTTC.

V and J are TRBV6-5 and TRBJ1-2, with 8 positions matching TRBD1. The CDR3 is 12 residues long. CDR1 and CDR2 (germline): MNHEY, SVGAGI. J gave up 2 bases and V 9 bases, and 2 bases lay outside the gene matches. The CDR3 spells CASRTGNYGYTF. CDR3 DNA sequence: TGTGCCAGTCGGACAGGGAACTATGGCTACACCTTC.

This clone is a singleton in its sample. The chain combines TRBV6-4 with TRBJ2-1; 8 bases map to TRBD2. The junction had 5 bases not matched to a gene; V was cut back by 0 bases and J by 7 bases. CDR3 length: 15 residues. Germline V gene sequence: CDR1 MRHNA, CDR2 SNTAGT. The CDR3 nucleotides read TGTGCCAGCAGTGACTCCCAGCGGGGGCCAAATGAGCAGTTCTTC. Amino acid sequence: CASSDSQRGPNEQFF.

The V call is TRBV6-7, the J call TRBJ1-2; D not resolved. TRBV6-7 is placed among ORFs of uncertain function. V gave up 5 bases and J gave up 3 bases, with 25 bases separating them. The CDR3 spans 18 residues. The CDR3 sequence is CASSGSTRAYLKDYGYTF. The CDR3 nucleotides are TGTGCCAGCAGTGGATCGACGAGAGCGTATTTGAAAGACTATGGCTACACCTTC.

The chain carries TRBV9 and TRBJ2-2; TRBD1 matches 7 bases. The V and J ends lost 5 bases and 2 bases, in that order; junction bases with no gene match: 6. The CDR3 runs to 15 residues. From germline, CDR1 is SGDLS and CDR2 YYNGEE. CDR3 in amino acids: CASSYRGHNTGELFF. As DNA, the CDR3 is TGTGCCAGCAGTTACAGGGGTCACAACACCGGGGAGCTGTTTTTT.

V is TRBV10-1 and J is TRBJ2-3; the D is unclear. The length of the CDR3 is 16 residues. The V gene lost 6 bases and the J gene lost 1 base, with 17 bases spanning the gap. Germline V gene lookup returns CDR1 WNHNN and CDR2 SYGVQD (reference sequence). CDR3 in amino acids: CASRLHPPTRTDTQYF. The CDR3 DNA reads TGCGCCAGCAGGTTACACCCCCCCACGCGCACAGATACGCAGTATTTT.

This clone was picked up one time. The chain carries TRBV14 and TRBJ1-1; possible D gene TRBD1, 6 bases. In germline, CDR1 is SGHDN, CDR2 FVKESK. Trimming removed 6 bases at V and 10 bases at J, with 18 bases between. There are 13 residues in the CDR3. The chain's CDR3 is CASRRDIGSPAFF. CDR3 bases: TGTGCCAGCAGACGGGACATCGGGTCGCCAGCTTTCTTT.

J is TRBJ2-1 and V is TRBV11-2; no clear D gene. The CDR3 runs 10 residues. CDR1 and CDR2 (germline): SGHAT, FQNNGV. The V gene lost 9 bases and the J gene lost 7 bases, with 7 bases spanning the gap. CDR3 sequence (DNA): TGTGCCAGGCAGGATAATGAGCAGTTCTTC. This gives the protein CARQDNEQFF.

The chain employs TRBV19 and TRBJ1-2; 9 nucleotides match TRBD1. CDR3 size: 15 residues. V was pared by 4 bases and J by 3 bases, with 6 bases of the junction left unmatched. Per the germline V gene, CDR1 is LNHDA and CDR2 is SQIVND (reference sequence). As DNA, the CDR3 is TGTGCCAGTAGTAAAACAGGGGGCTCTCACTATGGCTACACCTTC. Residues: CASSKTGGSHYGYTF.

The chain joins TRBV12-3 or TRBV12-4 to TRBJ1-2; TRBD1 agrees at 7 bases. V lost 6 bases, J lost 8 bases, and 6 bases stayed unmatched. The CDR3 runs 12 residues. CDR3 sequence reads: CASSTGAGGYTF. The CDR3 DNA follows: TGTGCCAGCAGCACAGGGGCGGGCGGCTACACCTTC.

The CDR3 coding sequence is TGTGCCAGCTCACCACCTCAACAGGGCCATGGCTACACCTTC. Translated: CASSPPQQGHGYTF. V and J are TRBV18 and TRBJ1-2, with a possible D match to TRBD1 (6 bases). The length of the CDR3 is 14 residues. Trimming stripped 0 bases from V and 6 bases from J, with 11 bases between. Germline values: CDR1 KGHSH, CDR2 LQKENI.

The chain has TRBV18 and TRBJ2-7, with 11 bases that match TRBD2. This CDR3 region has 15 residues. Looked up from germline, CDR1 is KGHSH and CDR2 is LQKENI. Trimming at V came to 6 bases and at J to 3 bases, leaving 7 bases not matched to a gene. As DNA, the CDR3 is TGTGCCAGCTCGCAGACCGGGACTAGCGGCTACGAGCAGTACGTC. This translates into CASSQTGTSGYEQYV.